A selection of T cell receptor beta chains follows, all from one sample in a study of PD-1 blockade in classical Hodgkin lymphoma. Profiling relied on immunoSEQ multiplex PCR, and the TCRdb table lists in-frame clones only, not all of them. The data hold a few thousand clones, with about 79% observed a single time. Sequencing used CD8+ T cells from blood, obtained at baseline. These receptor sequences come from a human donor with classical Hodgkin lymphoma. Both conserved end residues are part of each CDR3. Fields, in order: D gene, clone size, J gene, CDR3 length, V gene, CDR3 protein, CDR3 DNA. The D gene is left open where the match is weak. Not every row has a clone size; where given, it reads once, few, many or a size class.

.	.	TRBJ1-2	16	TRBV2	CASSERGGSPPYGYTF	TGTGCCAGCAGTGAAAGGGGTGGCAGCCCTCCTTATGGCTACACCTTC
TRBD2	.	TRBJ2-3	16	TRBV27	CASSSYLSGGGDTQYF	TGTGCCAGCAGTTCATACCTAAGCGGGGGTGGAGATACGCAGTATTTT
.	.	TRBJ2-2	16	TRBV9	CASSVGGGDLTGELFF	TGTGCCAGCAGCGTAGGTGGGGGTGACCTAACCGGGGAGCTGTTTTTT
.	.	TRBJ2-5	16	TRBV4-1	CASSQSLFGGQETQYF	TGCGCCAGCAGCCAGAGCTTATTTGGGGGCCAAGAGACCCAGTACTTC
.	few	TRBJ1-2	11	TRBV20-1	CSARVRNGYTF	TGCAGTGCTAGAGTACGGAATGGCTACACCTTC
.	.	TRBJ2-5	12	TRBV6-6	CASTSRQETQYF	TGTGCCAGCACTTCCAGGCAAGAGACCCAGTACTTC
TRBD2	.	TRBJ2-4	16	TRBV4-3	CASSQDGGGSKNIQYF	TGCGCCAGCAGCCAAGACGGGGGAGGGTCCAAAAACATTCAGTACTTC
.	.	TRBJ2-2	14	TRBV2	CASRTESNTGELFF	TGTGCCAGCAGGACGGAGTCGAACACCGGGGAGCTGTTTTTT
.	.	TRBJ1-6	17	TRBV4-3	CASSQDIRGTYNSPLHF	TGCGCCAGCAGCCAAGATATCCGGGGTACCTATAATTCACCCCTCCACTTT
TRBD1	.	TRBJ1-1	12	TRBV5-5	CASSRDSTEAFF	TGTGCCAGCAGCCGGGACAGCACTGAAGCTTTCTTT
.	.	TRBJ2-7	13	TRBV4-3	CASSQGKFYEQYF	TGCGCCAGCAGCCAAGGGAAGTTTTACGAGCAGTACTTC
.	.	TRBJ1-2	14	TRBV7-9	CASSPTGYGYGYTF	TGTGCCAGCAGCCCCACAGGGTATGGCTATGGCTACACCTTC
.	.	TRBJ1-1	15	TRBV27	CASSLYGPYGTEAFF	TGTGCCAGCAGTTTATACGGACCGTACGGCACTGAAGCTTTCTTT
.	.	TRBJ1-6	15	TRBV19	CASSIDTAYNSPLHF	TGTGCCAGTAGTATTGACACAGCCTATAATTCACCCCTCCACTTT
.	once	TRBJ2-2	14	TRBV7-8	CASSLRGNTGELFF	TGTGCCAGCAGCTTAAGGGGGAACACCGGGGAGCTGTTTTTT
TRBD1	once	TRBJ1-5	15	TRBV2	CASSEETGGSQPQHF	TGTGCCAGCAGTGAGGAGACAGGGGGAAGTCAGCCCCAGCATTTT
.	.	TRBJ1-5	12	TRBV7-2	CASSWGGQPQHF	TGTGCCAGCAGCTGGGGTGGTCAGCCCCAGCATTTT
.	.	TRBJ1-1	14	TRBV6-5	CASLPQPGDTEAFF	TGTGCCAGCTTGCCCCAACCAGGCGACACTGAAGCTTTCTTT
.	.	TRBJ2-7	13	TRBV7-8	CASSSRAPHGQYF	TGTGCCAGCAGCTCCAGGGCCCCTCACGGGCAGTACTTC
.	.	TRBJ2-1	13	TRBV19	CASSIKEGREQFF	TGTGCCAGTAGTATAAAGGAGGGTCGTGAGCAGTTCTTC
.	.	TRBJ2-1	16	TRBV11-2	CASSLASRAGKDEQFF	TGTGCCAGCAGCTTAGCATCTAGGGCAGGGAAGGATGAGCAGTTCTTC
TRBD1	.	TRBJ2-5	15	TRBV14	CASSLPGQGQETQYF	TGTGCCAGCAGCCTTCCCGGACAGGGCCAAGAGACCCAGTACTTC
.	.	TRBJ1-5	13	TRBV4-3	CASSQDRGQPQHF	TGCGCCAGCAGCCAAGACAGGGGACAGCCCCAGCATTTT
.	.	TRBJ1-6	16	TRBV4-1	CASSQDNRVERSPLHF	TGCGCCAGCAGCCAGGACAACAGGGTTGAGAGATCACCCCTCCACTTT
TRBD1	.	TRBJ1-1	17	TRBV7-2	CASSLVDRVDVNTEAFF	TGTGCCAGCAGCTTAGTGGACAGGGTCGACGTGAACACTGAAGCTTTCTTT
TRBD2	few	TRBJ2-2	16	TRBV7-6	CASSSALAGAPRELFF	TGTGCCAGCAGCTCCGCGTTAGCGGGAGCCCCCCGGGAGCTGTTTTTT
TRBD1	once	TRBJ2-1	14	TRBV7-9	CASSRAGGFNEQFF	TGTGCCAGCAGCCGGGCAGGGGGTTTCAATGAGCAGTTCTTC
.	few	TRBJ1-5	16	TRBV7-6	CASSLRADNSNQPQHF	TGTGCCAGCAGCTTAAGGGCGGATAATAGCAATCAGCCCCAGCATTTT
.	.	TRBJ2-1	14	TRBV6-6	CASSSGASLNEQFF	TGTGCCAGCAGTTCGGGAGCGTCTTTAAATGAGCAGTTCTTC
.	.	TRBJ2-5	13	TRBV9	CASSDDGVGTQYF	TGTGCCAGCAGCGATGACGGGGTGGGGACCCAGTACTTC
.	.	TRBJ1-3	15	TRBV4-1	CASSKAVQGGNTIYF	TGCGCCAGCAGCAAGGCGGTGCAGGGGGGAAACACCATATATTTT
.	.	TRBJ1-1	13	TRBV7-9	CASSLQGDTEAFF	TGTGCCAGCAGCTTACAAGGGGACACTGAAGCTTTCTTT
TRBD2	large	TRBJ2-1	14	TRBV27	CASSLGTRVNEQFF	TGTGCCAGCAGTCTCGGGACTAGGGTCAATGAGCAGTTCTTC
.	.	TRBJ1-1	14	TRBV9	CASSVGNRGSEAFF	TGTGCCAGCAGCGTAGGAAATAGGGGCTCTGAAGCTTTCTTT
.	.	TRBJ2-2	15	TRBV28	CAVRRRGSNTGELFF	TGTGCCGTCAGGCGCCGGGGATCGAACACCGGGGAGCTGTTTTTT
.	.	TRBJ2-7	14	TRBV10-3	CAISDAGSSYEQYF	TGTGCCATCAGTGATGCCGGAAGCTCCTACGAGCAGTACTTC
.	.	TRBJ2-5	15	TRBV5-1	CASRQGEGFRETQYF	TGCGCCAGCAGACAGGGTGAAGGGTTCAGGGAGACCCAGTACTTC
.	.	TRBJ2-2	17	TRBV4-1	CASSPLQGPLNTGELFF	TGCGCCAGCAGCCCCCTCCAGGGCCCGCTGAACACCGGGGAGCTGTTTTTT